The 30 T cell receptor beta chains below all came from one sample that was sequenced in a study of naive and memory T cell subsets. Four PCR rounds used nested alpha and beta constant region primers plus the SP2 primer. A single record per CDR3 protein comes from TCRdb applying MiXCR to the UMI-ligation and nested PCR reads. The sample comprises 30,000 to 35,000 distinct CDR3 sequences, about 7.4% of which are singletons, and 3.1% rests with the top ten. Described treatment: skin biopsy from PPD injection site in Mantoux-positive individual. An oligonucleotide containing a UMI was ligated to the 3' end of TCR cDNA. This material consisted of skin, taken from a tuberculin skin test site. The receptors originated from an adult in good health.

This clonotype was seen repeatedly, ten times or more. The chain carries TRBV6-5 and TRBJ2-1; D gene ambiguous. Per germline, CDR1 MNHEY and CDR2 SVGAGI. The V end was cut by 4 bases, the J end by 0 bases, with 10 bases between. The CDR3 is made up of 15 amino acids. Here the CDR3 reads CASSSDPSSYNEQFF. In DNA form, the CDR3 reads TGTGCCAGCAGTTCGGACCCGAGCTCCTACAATGAGCAGTTCTTC.

The V and J genes are TRBV5-4 and TRBJ2-2; D is ambiguous. Germline lookup yields CDR1 SGHNT and CDR2 YYREEE (reference sequence). The CDR3 loop spans 13 amino acids. Trimming removed 2 bases from V and 7 bases from J, with 9 bases in between. CDR3 region: CASSFRAIGELFF. CDR3 DNA sequence: TGTGCCAGCAGCTTCAGAGCCATCGGGGAGCTGTTTTTT.

Ten or more counts support this clonotype. The rearrangement links TRBV7-2 to TRBJ2-1, with 7 nucleotides matching TRBD2. The V and J ends lost 3 bases and 3 bases, in that order; junction bases with no gene match: 20. The length of the CDR3 is 20 residues. From germline, CDR1 is SGHTA and CDR2 FQGNSA. The CDR3 DNA reads as TGTGCCAGCAGCTTTCCCAGACGGACTAGGTTTCTTGTGGGCTACAATGAGCAGTTCTTC. Its protein is CASSFPRRTRFLVGYNEQFF.

This clonotype was recorded many times. This chain joins TRBV7-9 and TRBJ1-2, with TRBD1 identical over 7 bases. The CDR3 runs to 16 residues. CDR1 SEHNR and CDR2 FQNEAQ come from the germline V gene (reference sequence). The junction had 10 bases not matched to a gene; V was cut back by 5 bases and J by 1 base. In nucleotides, the CDR3 is TGTGCCAGCAGCCCCAGTGGACAGGAGCATAACTATGGCTACACCTTC. Encoded protein: CASSPSGQEHNYGYTF. The full variable domain, completed using reference TRBV7-9 and TRBJ1-2, is DTGVSQNPRHKITKRGQNVTFRCDPISEHNRLYWYRQTLGQGPEFLTYFQNEAQLEKSRLLSDRFSAERPKGSFSTLEIQRTEQGDSAMYLCASSPSGQEHNYGYTFGSGTRLTVV.

This clonotype was seen many times. V and J are TRBV19 and TRBJ2-3; 13 positions agree with TRBD2. CDR1 and CDR2 (germline): LNHDA, SQIVND (reference sequence). With V trimmed by 3 bases and J by 0 bases, 6 bases remained unmatched. The CDR3 has 18 amino acids. Written as DNA, the CDR3 is TGTGCCAGTAGTATCACTAGCGGGGGGGCCGGAAGCACAGATACGCAGTATTTT. Protein product: CASSITSGGAGSTDTQYF.

There are many counts of this clonotype. This chain connects TRBV10-1 to TRBJ1-1, with unresolved D. V was shortened by 5 bases and J by 4 bases, with 14 bases between the two germline ends. The CDR3 consists of 14 residues. Germline V lookup: CDR1 WNHNN, CDR2 SYGVQD (reference sequence). The CDR3 here is CASSTWETGTEAFF. The CDR3 DNA is TGCGCCAGCAGTACATGGGAAACGGGCACTGAAGCTTTCTTT.

There are a few counts of this clonotype. V and J are TRBV14 and TRBJ2-7; D call uncertain. V was clipped by 3 bases and J by 0 bases, with 9 bases between them. CDR1 is SGHDN, CDR2 FVKESK, per germline. This CDR3 is built from 14 residues. CDR3 loop: CASSHSGFSYEQYF. CDR3 nucleotides: TGTGCCAGCAGCCACTCAGGATTCTCCTACGAGCAGTACTTC.

This clonotype was seen at least ten times. This chain links TRBV29-1 with TRBJ1-1, with TRBD1 matching over 9 bases. The ends lost 4 bases at V and 4 bases at J; junction bases unmatched: 16. The CDR3 is made up of 17 amino acids. Germline V CDR1 and CDR2: SQVTM, ANQGSEA. CDR3 nucleotide sequence: TGCAGCGTTGTCGCCGATAACAGGGGGCACGGGAGCACTGAAGCTTTCTTT. Translated, it gives CSVVADNRGHGSTEAFF.

This clonotype was found many times. J is TRBJ2-7 and V is TRBV7-8, with TRBD2 matching over 8 bases. Germline CDR1 and CDR2: SGHVS and FQNEAQ. Germline trimming cut 2 bases from V and 4 bases from J; bases unmatched to any gene: 7. CDR3 length equals 15 residues. The CDR3 DNA is TGTGCCAGCAGCTTAATGGCGGGGGGAACTTACGAGCAGTACTTC. Protein product: CASSLMAGGTYEQYF.

In regard to this clonotype: A much larger clone differs from this one at a single base, so this may be a read error. Here the CDR3 DNA reads TGCAGCGCTGTGGGGGGTGCAGGGGTGAGCGAGCAGTACTTC. Protein: CSAVGGAGVSEQYF. The chain couples TRBV29-1 to TRBJ2-7; D tentatively fits TRBD1 or TRBD2 (6 bases each). Deletions cut 7 bases from V and 6 bases from J, with 22 bases between. CDR1 is SQVTM and CDR2 is ANQGSEA in the germline V gene. The CDR3 sequence is 14 residues long.

The chain couples TRBV27 to TRBJ1-2; D unclear. This CDR3 spans 16 amino acids. CDR1 and CDR2 from the germline V gene are MNHEY and SMNVEV (reference sequence). Trimming shortened V by 0 bases and J by 8 bases, and 19 bases separated the two germline ends. DNA for the CDR3: TGTGCCAGCAGTTTATCGGATTCCGACTCTCTATTCGGCTACACCTTC. This codes for CASSLSDSDSLFGYTF.

The sample holds many counts of this clonotype. The chain is built from TRBV9 and TRBJ2-2; the D is unclear. This CDR3 has 12 amino acids. Germline CDR1 and CDR2: SGDLS and YYNGEE. Trimming took 0 bases from V and 7 from J, leaving 4 bases between them. Here the CDR3 DNA reads TGTGCCAGCAGCGTAGGCATCGGGGAGCTGTTTTTT. This sequence encodes CASSVGIGELFF.

V gene TRBV7-2 combines with J gene TRBJ1-5, with D perhaps matching TRBD1 (6 bases). Between the trimmed V and J ends, which lost 2 bases and 5 bases, there was a span of 16 bases. The germline gives CDR1 SGHTA, CDR2 FQGNSA. The CDR3 runs to 16 residues. CDR3 nucleotides: TGTGCCAGCAGCTTAATCTCGGGACACTTCGATCAGCCCCAGCATTTT. Amino acid sequence: CASSLISGHFDQPQHF.

This chain links TRBV19 with TRBJ1-1, with 7 bases that match TRBD1. The CDR3 is 14 amino acids. CDR1 and CDR2 from the germline V gene are LNHDA and SQIVND (reference sequence). V was pared by 8 bases and J by 5 bases, with 11 bases of the junction left unmatched. The CDR3 region has the DNA TGTGCCAGTGGTACCCGACAGGGATTAACTGAAGCTTTCTTT. This gives the protein CASGTRQGLTEAFF.

The sample holds many counts of this clonotype. The CDR3 does not close with the conserved phenylalanine or tryptophan, likely indicating a read error. It is unclear where the CDR3 begins or ends on the DNA, so no DNA is shown, and the CDR3 is as TCRdb lists it. The gene calls are TRBV6-5 and TRBJ2-1; the table assigns TRBD1, which was not confirmed against the DNA. CDR1 is MNHEY and CDR2 is SVGAGI in the germline V gene. The CDR3 extends over 12 residues, inclusive of both ends. CDR3 in amino acids: CASSPGPGQFFL.

By share of the sample, this clonotype is medium-sized (0.01 to 0.1%). The gene calls are TRBV6-2 or TRBV6-3 and TRBJ1-1; unclear D gene. The CDR3 spans 16 residues. V was shortened by 0 bases and J by 3 bases, with 14 bases between the two germline ends. Per the germline V gene, CDR1 is MNHEY and CDR2 is SVGEGT. CDR3 DNA sequence: TGTGCCAGCAGTTACTCGATTGTCAGAAAGTACACTGAAGCTTTCTTT. Translation gives CASSYSIVRKYTEAFF.

There are many counts of this clonotype. The V and J genes are TRBV19 and TRBJ2-1; perhaps TRBD1 as D (5 bases). Germline CDR1 and CDR2: LNHDA and SQIVND (reference sequence). Trimming shortened V by 7 bases and J by 0 bases, and 10 bases separated the two germline ends. This CDR3 has 14 amino acids. Here the CDR3 reads CASNRMSSYNEQFF. For the CDR3, the DNA is TGTGCCAGTAACAGGATGAGCTCCTACAATGAGCAGTTCTTC. The whole variable domain, remainder taken from reference TRBV19 and TRBJ2-1, is DGGITQSPKYLFRKEGQNVTLSCEQNLNHDAMYWYRQDPGQGLRLIYYSQIVNDFQKGDIAEGYSVSREKKESFPLTVTSAQKNPTAFYLCASNRMSSYNEQFFGPGTRLTVL.

This clonotype was found many times. The chain has TRBV29-1 and TRBJ1-3; no clear D. This CDR3 has 14 amino acids. Trimming took 3 bases from V and 2 from J, leaving 11 bases between them. The germline V gene has CDR1 SQVTM and CDR2 ANQGSEA. Here the CDR3 DNA reads TGCAGCGTTGAGGGCGGAGTAACTGGAAACACCATATATTTT. Protein sequence: CSVEGGVTGNTIYF. Full variable domain (remainder filled in from reference TRBV29-1 and TRBJ1-3): SAVISQKPSRDICQRGTSLTIQCQVDSQVTMMFWYRQQPGQSLTLIATANQGSEATYESGFVIDKFPISRPNLTFSTLTVSNMSPEDSSIYLCSVEGGVTGNTIYFGEGSWLTVV.

This clonotype was detected many times. The chain uses TRBV5-5 and TRBJ2-2; the D is unclear. CDR3 length: 12 amino acids. Germline loops: CDR1 SGHKS, CDR2 YYEKEE (reference sequence). Trimming removed 3 bases at V and 9 bases at J, with 9 bases between. The CDR3 loop reads CASSYNGRELFF. The CDR3 DNA reads TGTGCCAGCAGCTACAACGGCAGGGAGCTGTTTTTT.

This clonotype was counted ten times or more. This sequence joins TRBV5-1 and TRBJ2-1; possible D gene TRBD1, 6 bases. Between the trimmed V and J ends, which lost 0 bases and 12 bases, there was a span of 13 bases. There are 13 residues in the CDR3. CDR1 and CDR2 (germline): SGHRS, YFSETQ. The CDR3 region has the DNA TGCGCCAGCAGCTTGGGGTCAGGGGATCGGCAGTTCTTC. It encodes CASSLGSGDRQFF.

The table lists this clonotype with many counts. V usage is TRBV12-3 or TRBV12-4 and J usage is TRBJ2-3; TRBD2 agrees at 8 bases. The CDR3 covers 14 residues. V shed 2 bases, J shed 6 bases, and the junction held 4 bases outside the gene matches. This chain's CDR3 is CASSLFQRGDTQYF. The DNA for the CDR3 is TGTGCCAGCAGTTTATTCCAGCGGGGGGATACGCAGTATTTT.

This chain connects TRBV5-8 to TRBJ1-5; perhaps TRBD1 as D (5 bases). Trimming removed 3 bases from V and 6 bases from J, with 19 bases in between. CDR1 is SGHTS and CDR2 is YDEGEE in the germline V gene. The CDR3 is 16 amino acids. CDR3 amino acids: CASSYPWAGPAQPQHF. CDR3 bases: TGTGCCAGCAGCTATCCCTGGGCGGGGCCCGCTCAGCCCCAGCATTTT. Based on the CDR3 plus reference TRBV5-8 and TRBJ1-5, the full variable domain is EAGVTQSPTHLIKTRGQQATLRCSPISGHTSVYWYQQALGLGLQFLLWYDEGEERNRGNFPPRFSGRQFPNYSSELNVNALELEDSALYLCASSYPWAGPAQPQHFGDGTRLSIL.

This clonotype was counted at least ten times. The V gene is TRBV5-1, the J gene TRBJ1-6; 7 bases match TRBD1. This CDR3 spans 17 amino acids. Looked up from germline, CDR1 is SGHRS and CDR2 is YFSETQ. J gave up 1 base and V 4 bases, and 8 bases lay outside the gene matches. DNA of the CDR3: TGCGCCAGCAGCCGGCAAACAGGGGAATCCTATAATTCACCCCTCCACTTT. Translation gives CASSRQTGESYNSPLHF.

The chain joins TRBV5-6 to TRBJ2-5, with D possibly TRBD1 on 8 matching bases. V was shortened by 7 bases and J by 5 bases, with 27 bases between the two germline ends. The CDR3 runs 17 residues. Germline V gene sequence: CDR1 SGHDT, CDR2 YYEEEE. The CDR3 DNA reads as TGTGCCAGCGGGATTGCGGGAACAGGGGGGGCCGGGGAGACCCAGTACTTC. Residues: CASGIAGTGGAGETQYF. The full variable domain, with the rest looked up from reference TRBV5-6 and TRBJ2-5, is DAGVTQSPTHLIKTRGQQVTLRCSPKSGHDTVSWYQQALGQGPQFIFQYYEEEERQRGNFPDRFSGHQFPNYSSELNVNALLLGDSALYLCASGIAGTGGAGETQYFGPGTRLLVL.

The chain is built from TRBV9 and TRBJ2-7, with D unclear. Trimming shortened V by 0 bases and J by 5 bases, and 12 bases separated the two germline ends. Germline V gives CDR1 SGDLS, CDR2 YYNGEE. CDR3 length equals 14 residues. The CDR3 loop reads CASSVGPVVHEQYF. The CDR3 nucleotides are TGTGCCAGCAGCGTAGGACCAGTGGTCCACGAGCAGTACTTC.

The sample holds many counts of this clonotype. V gene TRBV28 combines with J gene TRBJ2-7; D gene ambiguous. Germline values: CDR1 MDHEN, CDR2 SYDVKM. Between the trimmed V and J ends, which lost 3 bases and 3 bases, there was a span of 9 bases. This CDR3 spans 13 amino acids. Here the CDR3 reads CASSFSGNYEQYF. The CDR3 DNA reads TGTGCCAGCAGTTTCTCAGGAAACTACGAGCAGTACTTC.

This clonotype was detected only a few times. This chain connects TRBV6-2 or TRBV6-3 to TRBJ2-3; D is perhaps TRBD1 or TRBD2 (5 bases each). V gave up 5 bases and J gave up 0 bases, with 12 bases separating them. The CDR3 has 15 amino acids. Germline V lookup: CDR1 MNHEY, CDR2 SVGEGT. CDR3 sequence: CASSPIGGSTDTQYF. The CDR3, as DNA: TGTGCCAGCAGTCCGATTGGGGGTAGCACAGATACGCAGTATTTT.

This clonotype was seen at least ten times. This sequence joins TRBV6-1 and TRBJ2-5, with 9 bases matching TRBD1. The CDR3 is 18 residues long. After removal of 5 bases from V and 5 bases from J, the junction contained 18 bases not matched to a gene. Germline CDR1 and CDR2: MNHNS and SASEGT. CDR3 protein: CASSWGQGVVPQRETQYF. CDR3 sequence (DNA): TGTGCCAGCAGTTGGGGACAGGGTGTCGTACCTCAGCGGGAGACCCAGTACTTC.

This clonotype was counted a few times. The rearrangement joins TRBV12-3 or TRBV12-4 to TRBJ1-1; D is unresolved. Trimming took off 7 bases at V and 5 bases at J, with 17 bases between the two ends. This CDR3 is 14 amino acids long. The CDR3 protein is CASINGGVRTEAFF. DNA for the CDR3: TGTGCCAGCATCAACGGCGGGGTGCGGACTGAAGCTTTCTTT.

This clonotype was observed at least ten times. This CDR3 reads CASSRSRGNTEAFF. The CDR3 nucleotides read TGCGCCAGCAGTAGATCCAGGGGGAACACTGAAGCTTTCTTT. The chain carries TRBV5-1 and TRBJ1-1; perhaps TRBD1 as D (6 bases). The CDR3 has 14 amino acids. Looked up from germline, CDR1 is SGHRS and CDR2 is YFSETQ. Trimming cost V 5 bases and J 1 base, with 12 bases left between them.